What follows are 7 T cell receptor beta chains derived from one specimen sequenced in a study of post-analysis software for immune sequencing data. Their target antigens are unknown. Unique-molecular-identifier-tagged TCR beta cDNA libraries were used. TCRdb re-called the PCR reads with MiXCR, one entry per CDR3 protein. The data show fewer than 850,000 distinct CDR3 sequences, about half seen once. Whole-study results and caveats: Roughly five TRBV segments appeared more often in patients than in controls, and TRBV5-6, TRBV5-1 and TRBV20-1 were among these.

Sequenced sample: blood. The source of these receptors is a girl between 5 and 17 years old with multiple sclerosis.

In its sample, this clonotype was seen a few times. The rearrangement links TRBV5-1 to TRBJ2-4; 8 bases map to TRBD2. The V and J ends lost 0 bases and 8 bases, in that order; junction bases with no gene match: 4. The CDR3 covers 14 residues. Germline assignment: CDR1 SGHRS and CDR2 YFSETQ. DNA of the CDR3: TGCGCCAGCAGCTTGGTCAGCGGGAGCCACATTCAGTACTTC. This gives the protein CASSLVSGSHIQYF.

This clonotype was observed a few times. The chain links TRBV28 to TRBJ2-1, with 8 bases aligning to TRBD2. CDR3 length equals 16 residues. Germline CDR1 reads MDHEN; CDR2 reads SYDVKM. J lost 3 bases, V lost 6 bases, and 10 bases had no gene match. CDR3 region: CASSLAGGGVYNEQFF. CDR3 bases: TGTGCCAGCAGCTTGGCGGGGGGAGGGGTCTACAATGAGCAGTTCTTC.

In this sample, this clonotype turned up a few times. J is TRBJ1-1 and V is TRBV6-5; tentative D call: TRBD1 (5 bases). The CDR3 length is 13 residues. Germline-derived CDR1 and CDR2 are MNHEY and SVGAGI. Trimming left V 0 bases short and J 12 bases short, with 14 bases between. The DNA of the CDR3 is TGTGCCAGCAGTTACTCGAGGGACGGGGTAACTTTCTTT. It specifies CASSYSRDGVTFF.

This clonotype was observed a handful of times. The chain is built from TRBV7-3 and TRBJ2-1, with TRBD2 identical over 9 bases. Unmatched junction bases numbered 11, after V lost 0 bases and J lost 8 bases. CDR3 length equals 17 residues. Germline V gene sequence: CDR1 SGHTA, CDR2 FQGTGA. The chain's CDR3 is CASSLTPSGRFPDEQFF. Here the CDR3 DNA reads TGTGCCAGCAGCTTAACCCCCAGCGGGAGGTTCCCGGATGAGCAGTTCTTC.

Remarks on this clonotype: This clone may be a read error of a much larger clone one base away. The CDR3 region is CNASGGWQGGTQYF. The CDR3 bases are TGCAATGCTAGCGGCGGGTGGCAGGGAGGGACCCAGTACTTC. This chain uses TRBV20-1 with TRBJ2-5; 7 bases match TRBD2. There are 14 residues in the CDR3. CDR1 is DFQATT and CDR2 is SNEGSKA in the germline V gene (reference sequence).

This chain links TRBV15 with TRBJ1-2; D is perhaps TRBD1 (6 bases). The germline V and J ends were trimmed by 3 bases and 7 bases, with 18 bases remaining between them. CDR3 size: 15 residues. Germline V gene sequence: CDR1 LNHNV, CDR2 YYDKDF (reference sequence). In DNA form, the CDR3 reads TGTGCCACCAGCAGCAACGTAGACAGGTGGGGTGGCTACACCTTC. Translated: CATSSNVDRWGGYTF.

This clonotype was observed a handful of times. V usage is TRBV5-6 and J usage is TRBJ1-1; possibly TRBD1 for D (5 bases). CDR3 length: 15 residues. V lost 0 bases and J 2 bases, leaving 11 bases between the germline ends. Germline-derived CDR1 and CDR2 are SGHDT and YYEEEE. CDR3 region: CASSLENTGNTEAFF. The CDR3 DNA is TGTGCCAGCAGCTTGGAGAATACAGGCAACACTGAAGCTTTCTTT.